The 6 T cell receptor beta chains presented below share a single source sample, sequenced in a study of T cell responses to AZD1222 COVID-19 vaccine. Method: immunoSEQ multiplex PCR; TCRdb's copy keeps in-frame clones and lacks some. The table shows roughly 200,000 clones, with about 92% occurring only once. The sample consisted of peripheral blood, taken 28 days after the second dose of the MenACWY control vaccine. The receptors shown here come from an adult who received the MenACWY meningococcal vaccine as a control.

The rearrangement uses TRBV28 and TRBJ1-1; 7 nucleotides agree with TRBD1. The germline V gene encodes CDR1 MDHEN and CDR2 SYDVKM. V shed 5 bases, J shed 6 bases, and the junction held 12 bases outside the gene matches. The CDR3 has 15 residues. Here the CDR3 reads CASSRGDRVIPEAFF. The CDR3, as DNA: TGTGCCAGCAGTCGAGGAGACAGGGTTATTCCTGAAGCTTTCTTT. Complete variable domain (other parts from reference TRBV28 and TRBJ1-1): DVKVTQSSRYLVKRTGEKVFLECVQDMDHENMFWYRQDPGLGLRLIYFSYDVKMKEKGDIPEGYSVSREKKERFSLILESASTNQTSMYLCASSRGDRVIPEAFFGQGTRLTVV.

This clone was observed a single time. V usage is TRBV25-1 and J usage is TRBJ2-7, with D unclear. Germline-derived CDR1 and CDR2 are MGHDK and SYGVNS. The CDR3 runs 11 residues. With 3 bases removed from V and 4 bases from J, the gap between germline ends came to 4 bases. CDR3 protein: CASSDRYEQYF. In nucleotides, the CDR3 is TGTGCCAGCAGTGATCGATACGAGCAGTACTTC.

This chain uses TRBV28 with TRBJ1-4; D not resolved. V dropped 7 bases and J dropped 7 bases, with 13 bases sitting between them. This CDR3 has 13 residues. Germline values: CDR1 MDHEN, CDR2 SYDVKM. The CDR3 nucleotides are TGTGCCAGCACTCGTATGGGAGTTGAAAAACTGTTTTTT. As protein: CASTRMGVEKLFF.

This clone has only a few counts. This chain uses TRBV7-8 with TRBJ2-1, with D unclear. The CDR3 is 15 amino acids. V lost 2 bases and J lost 1, with 9 bases in between. Germline lookup yields CDR1 SGHVS and CDR2 FQNEAQ. For the CDR3, the DNA is TGTGCCAGCAGCTTATCCGGAAGTTCCTACAATGAGCAGTTCTTC. Translating gives CASSLSGSSYNEQFF.

V usage is TRBV7-9 and J usage is TRBJ2-7; a weak D match, TRBD2 (6 bases). V was clipped by 1 base and J by 2 bases, with 15 bases between them. CDR1 is SEHNR and CDR2 is FQNEAQ in the germline V gene (reference sequence). CDR3 length: 16 residues. The CDR3 spells CASSLVGRGITYEQYF. CDR3 in DNA: TGTGCCAGCAGCTTAGTGGGCCGGGGGATCACCTACGAGCAGTACTTC.

The chain uses TRBV29-1 and TRBJ2-1; the D gene could be TRBD1 or TRBD2 (5 bases each). The CDR3 loop spans 13 amino acids. Germline values: CDR1 SQVTM, CDR2 ANQGSEA. Here the CDR3 reads CSGTLGSYNEQFF. In DNA, the CDR3 is TGCAGTGGGACCTTAGGGTCCTACAATGAGCAGTTCTTC.